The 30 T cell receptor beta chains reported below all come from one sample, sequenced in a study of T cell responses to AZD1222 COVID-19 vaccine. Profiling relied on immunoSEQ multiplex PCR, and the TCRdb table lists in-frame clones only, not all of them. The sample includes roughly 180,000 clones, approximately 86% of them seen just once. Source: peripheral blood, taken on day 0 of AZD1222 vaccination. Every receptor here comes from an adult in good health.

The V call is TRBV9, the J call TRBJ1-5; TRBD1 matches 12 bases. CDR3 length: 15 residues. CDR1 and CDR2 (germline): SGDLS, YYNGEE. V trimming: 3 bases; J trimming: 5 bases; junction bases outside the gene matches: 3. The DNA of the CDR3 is TGTGCCAGCAGCGCGGGACAGGGGGCCGATCAGCCCCAGCATTTT. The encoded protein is CASSAGQGADQPQHF.

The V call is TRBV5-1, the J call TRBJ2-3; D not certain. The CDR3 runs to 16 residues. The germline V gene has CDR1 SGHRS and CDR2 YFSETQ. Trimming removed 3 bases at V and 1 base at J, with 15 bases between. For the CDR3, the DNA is TGCGCCAGCAGCTCCCCGACCCGTGGGGGCACAGATACGCAGTATTTT. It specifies CASSSPTRGGTDTQYF.

CDR3 residues: CASSLGAGETEAFF. The CDR3 nucleotides are TGTGCCAGCAGCTTAGGGGCAGGGGAGACTGAAGCTTTCTTT. The rearrangement uses TRBV7-9 and TRBJ1-1, with D tentatively TRBD1 (6 bases). This CDR3 has 14 residues. V was cut by 1 base and J by 5 bases, with 11 bases left in between. From germline, CDR1 is SEHNR and CDR2 FQNEAQ (reference sequence). The variable domain in full, completed from reference TRBV7-9 and TRBJ1-1, reads DTGVSQNPRHKITKRGQNVTFRCDPISEHNRLYWYRQTLGQGPEFLTYFQNEAQLEKSRLLSDRFSAERPKGSFSTLEIQRTEQGDSAMYLCASSLGAGETEAFFGQGTRLTVV.

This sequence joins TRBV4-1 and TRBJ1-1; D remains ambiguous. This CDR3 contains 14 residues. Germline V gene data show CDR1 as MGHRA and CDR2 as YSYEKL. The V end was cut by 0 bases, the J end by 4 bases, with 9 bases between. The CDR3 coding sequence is TGCGCCAGCAGCCAAGACCACAGTGGCACTGAAGCTTTCTTT. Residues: CASSQDHSGTEAFF.

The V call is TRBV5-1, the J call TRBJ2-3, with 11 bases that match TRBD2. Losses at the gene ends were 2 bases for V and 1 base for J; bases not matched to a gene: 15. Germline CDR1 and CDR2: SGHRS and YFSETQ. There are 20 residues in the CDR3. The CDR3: CASSFGTTSGGPLRTDTQYF. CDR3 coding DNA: TGCGCCAGCAGCTTTGGAACCACTAGCGGGGGCCCCCTACGCACAGATACGCAGTATTTT.

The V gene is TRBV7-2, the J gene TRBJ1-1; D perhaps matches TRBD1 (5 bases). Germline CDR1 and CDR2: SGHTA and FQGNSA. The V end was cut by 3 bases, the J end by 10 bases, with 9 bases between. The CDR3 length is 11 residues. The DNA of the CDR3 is TGTGCCAGCAGCTTTGACAGAAGAGCTTTCTTT. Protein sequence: CASSFDRRAFF.

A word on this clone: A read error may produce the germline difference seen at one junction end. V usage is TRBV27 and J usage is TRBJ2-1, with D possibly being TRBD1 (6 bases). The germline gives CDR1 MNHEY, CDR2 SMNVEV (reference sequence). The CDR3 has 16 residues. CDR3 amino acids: CASNLRAGDRNNEQFF. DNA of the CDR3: TGTGCCAGCAATTTACGCGCAGGGGATAGGAACAATGAGCAGTTCTTC.

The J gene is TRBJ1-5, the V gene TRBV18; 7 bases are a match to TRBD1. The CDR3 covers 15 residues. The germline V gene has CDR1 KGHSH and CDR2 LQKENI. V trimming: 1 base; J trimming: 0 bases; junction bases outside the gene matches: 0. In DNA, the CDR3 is TGTGCCAGCTCACCACAGGGGGCTAGCAATCAGCCCCAGCATTTT. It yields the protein CASSPQGASNQPQHF. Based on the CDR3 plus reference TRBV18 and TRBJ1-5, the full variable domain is NAGVMQNPRHLVRRRGQEARLRCSPMKGHSHVYWYRQLPEEGLKFMVYLQKENIIDESGMPKERFSAEFPKEGPSILRIQQVVRGDSAAYFCASSPQGASNQPQHFGDGTRLSIL.

The CDR3 reads CASSSRHVDTQYF. In DNA form, the CDR3 reads TGTGCCAGCAGTTCGAGGCATGTCGATACGCAGTATTTT. This chain links TRBV6-5 with TRBJ2-3, with D hard to call. Per the germline V gene, CDR1 is MNHEY and CDR2 is SVGAGI. The CDR3 is 13 residues long. V was pared by 4 bases and J by 6 bases, with 11 bases between.

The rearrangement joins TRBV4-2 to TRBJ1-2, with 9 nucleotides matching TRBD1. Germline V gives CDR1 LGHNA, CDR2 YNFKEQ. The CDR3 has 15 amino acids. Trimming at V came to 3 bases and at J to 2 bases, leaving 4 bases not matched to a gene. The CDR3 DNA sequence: TGTGCCAGCAGCCAGAAGGACAGGGGCAACTATGGCTACACCTTC. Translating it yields CASSQKDRGNYGYTF.

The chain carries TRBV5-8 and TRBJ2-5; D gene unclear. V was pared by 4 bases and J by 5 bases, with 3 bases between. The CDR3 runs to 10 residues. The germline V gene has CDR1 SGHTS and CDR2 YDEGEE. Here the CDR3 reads CASSAETQYF. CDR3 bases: TGTGCCAGCAGCGCGGAGACCCAGTACTTC. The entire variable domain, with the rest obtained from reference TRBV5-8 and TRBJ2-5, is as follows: EAGVTQSPTHLIKTRGQQATLRCSPISGHTSVYWYQQALGLGLQFLLWYDEGEERNRGNFPPRFSGRQFPNYSSELNVNALELEDSALYLCASSAETQYFGPGTRLLVL.

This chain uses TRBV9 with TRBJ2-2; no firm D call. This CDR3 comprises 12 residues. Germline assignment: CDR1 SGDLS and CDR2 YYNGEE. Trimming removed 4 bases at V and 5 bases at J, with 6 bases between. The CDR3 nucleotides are TGTGCCAGCAGCTCTGGGACCGGGGAGCTGTTTTTT. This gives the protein CASSSGTGELFF.

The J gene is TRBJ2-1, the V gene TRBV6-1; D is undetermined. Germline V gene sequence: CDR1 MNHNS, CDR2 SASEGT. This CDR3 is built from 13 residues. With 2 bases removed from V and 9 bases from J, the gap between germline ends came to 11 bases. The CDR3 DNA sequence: TGTGCCAGCAGTGAAATCGGAGCAAGTGAGCAGTTCTTC. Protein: CASSEIGASEQFF.

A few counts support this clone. CDR3 DNA: TGTGCCAGCAGTCCGGGACTAGCGGGAGTTGAGCAGTACTTC. It codes for CASSPGLAGVEQYF. The chain joins TRBV28 to TRBJ2-7; TRBD2 agrees at 14 bases. After removal of 5 bases from V and 7 bases from J, the junction contained 4 bases not matched to a gene. CDR3 size: 14 residues. In germline, CDR1 is MDHEN, CDR2 SYDVKM.

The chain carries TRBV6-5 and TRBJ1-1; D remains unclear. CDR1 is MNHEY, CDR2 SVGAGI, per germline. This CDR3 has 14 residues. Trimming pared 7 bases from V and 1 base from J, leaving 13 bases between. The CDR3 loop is CASTPWRQNTEAFF. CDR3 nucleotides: TGTGCCAGCACCCCTTGGCGTCAGAACACTGAAGCTTTCTTT.

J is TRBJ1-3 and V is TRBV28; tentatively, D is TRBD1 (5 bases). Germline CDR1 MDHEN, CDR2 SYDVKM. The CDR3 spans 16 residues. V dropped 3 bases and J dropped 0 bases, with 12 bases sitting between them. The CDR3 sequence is CASSFTRQSSGNTIYF. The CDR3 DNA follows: TGTGCCAGCAGTTTTACAAGACAGAGCTCTGGAAACACCATATATTTT.

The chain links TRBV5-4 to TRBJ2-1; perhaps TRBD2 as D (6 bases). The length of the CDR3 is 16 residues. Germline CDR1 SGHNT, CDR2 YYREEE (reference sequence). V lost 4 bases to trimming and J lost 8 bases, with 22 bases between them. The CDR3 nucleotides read TGTGCCAGCAGCCCGGTAGGGGAAGGGAGGTTTCATGAGCAGTTCTTC. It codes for CASSPVGEGRFHEQFF.

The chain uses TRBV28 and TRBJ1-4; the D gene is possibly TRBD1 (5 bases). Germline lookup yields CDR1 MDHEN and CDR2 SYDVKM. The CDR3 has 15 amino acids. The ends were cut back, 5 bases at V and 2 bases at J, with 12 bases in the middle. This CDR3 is CASSGFGGTNEKLFF. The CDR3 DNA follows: TGTGCCAGCAGTGGCTTTGGGGGGACTAATGAAAAACTGTTTTTT.

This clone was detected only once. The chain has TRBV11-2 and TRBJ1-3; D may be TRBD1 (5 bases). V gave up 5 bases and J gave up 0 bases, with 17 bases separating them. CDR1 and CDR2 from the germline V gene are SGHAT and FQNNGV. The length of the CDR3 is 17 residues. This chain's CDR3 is CASSGGEWDHSGNTIYF. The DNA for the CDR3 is TGTGCCAGCAGCGGGGGGGAGTGGGACCACTCTGGAAACACCATATATTTT.

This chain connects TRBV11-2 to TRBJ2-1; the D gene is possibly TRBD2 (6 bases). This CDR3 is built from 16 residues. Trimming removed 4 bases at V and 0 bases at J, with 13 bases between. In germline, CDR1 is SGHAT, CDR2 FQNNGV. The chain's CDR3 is CASSSLGGFSYNEQFF. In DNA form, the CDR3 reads TGTGCCAGCAGCTCCCTGGGGGGATTCTCCTACAATGAGCAGTTCTTC.

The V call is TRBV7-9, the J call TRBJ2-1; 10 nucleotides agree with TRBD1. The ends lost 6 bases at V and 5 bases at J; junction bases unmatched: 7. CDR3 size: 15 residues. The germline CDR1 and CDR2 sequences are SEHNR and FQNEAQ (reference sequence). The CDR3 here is CASSPGTGENNEQFF. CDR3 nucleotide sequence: TGTGCCAGCAGTCCCGGGACAGGGGAAAACAATGAGCAGTTCTTC. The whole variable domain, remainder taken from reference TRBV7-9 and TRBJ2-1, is DTGVSQNPRHKITKRGQNVTFRCDPISEHNRLYWYRQTLGQGPEFLTYFQNEAQLEKSRLLSDRFSAERPKGSFSTLEIQRTEQGDSAMYLCASSPGTGENNEQFFGPGTRLTVL.

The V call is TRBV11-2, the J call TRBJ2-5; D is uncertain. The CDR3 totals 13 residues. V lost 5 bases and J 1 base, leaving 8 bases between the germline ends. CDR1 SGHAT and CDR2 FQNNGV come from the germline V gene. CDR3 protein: CASSLDSQETQYF. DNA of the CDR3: TGTGCCAGCAGCCTGGATTCCCAAGAGACCCAGTACTTC.

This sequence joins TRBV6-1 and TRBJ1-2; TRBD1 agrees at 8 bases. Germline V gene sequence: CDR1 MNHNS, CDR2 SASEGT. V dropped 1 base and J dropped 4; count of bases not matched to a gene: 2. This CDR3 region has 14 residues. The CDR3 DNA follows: TGTGCCAGCAGTGAAGGGACAGGGCTCTATGGCTACACCTTC. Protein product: CASSEGTGLYGYTF.

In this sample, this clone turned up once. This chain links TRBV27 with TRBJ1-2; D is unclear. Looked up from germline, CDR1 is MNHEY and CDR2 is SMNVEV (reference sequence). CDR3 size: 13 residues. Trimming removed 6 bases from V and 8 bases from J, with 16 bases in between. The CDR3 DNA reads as TGTGCCAGCAGCTCCCGGATCGGCTGGGGCTACACCTTC. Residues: CASSSRIGWGYTF.

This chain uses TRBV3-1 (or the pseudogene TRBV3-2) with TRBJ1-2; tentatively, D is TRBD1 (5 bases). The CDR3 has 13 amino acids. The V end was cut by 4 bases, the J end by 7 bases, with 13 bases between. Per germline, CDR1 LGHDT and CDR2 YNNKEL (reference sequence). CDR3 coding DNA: TGTGCCAGCAGCCGGGACCCACCCATTGGCTACACCTTC. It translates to CASSRDPPIGYTF.

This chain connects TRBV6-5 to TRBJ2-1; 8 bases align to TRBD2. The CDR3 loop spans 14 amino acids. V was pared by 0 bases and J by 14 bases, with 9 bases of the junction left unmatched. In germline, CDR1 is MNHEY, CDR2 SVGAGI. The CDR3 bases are TGTGCCAGCAGTTACTCGAGCCCCGGGACTAGAAAGTTCTTC. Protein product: CASSYSSPGTRKFF.

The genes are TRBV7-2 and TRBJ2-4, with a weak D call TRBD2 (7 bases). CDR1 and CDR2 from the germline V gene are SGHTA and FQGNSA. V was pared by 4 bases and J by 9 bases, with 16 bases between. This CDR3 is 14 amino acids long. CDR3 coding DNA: TGTGCCAGCAGCTCCGGGGGCCGGGGGGTCATTCAGTACTTC. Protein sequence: CASSSGGRGVIQYF. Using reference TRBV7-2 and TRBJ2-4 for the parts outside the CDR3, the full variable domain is GAGVSQSPSNKVTEKGKDVELRCDPISGHTALYWYRQSLGQGLEFLIYFQGNSAPDKSGLPSDRFSAERTGGSVSTLTIQRTQQEDSAVYLCASSSGGRGVIQYFGAGTRLSVL.

This CDR3 is CASPGGTGAYEQYF. The CDR3 bases are TGTGCCAGCCCAGGGGGGACAGGGGCCTACGAGCAGTACTTC. V usage is TRBV7-9 and J usage is TRBJ2-7; 10 bases are a match to TRBD1. Trimming removed 8 bases from V and 2 bases from J; junction bases left unmatched: 6. The CDR3 has 14 amino acids. Germline assignment: CDR1 SEHNR and CDR2 FQNEAQ (reference sequence).

CDR3 sequence reads: CASTIPPGTSGRYTSTYNEQFF. The CDR3 DNA is TGTGCCAGCACCATACCCCCCGGGACTAGCGGGAGGTATACTTCCACCTACAATGAGCAGTTCTTC. The chain is built from TRBV7-9 and TRBJ2-1; TRBD2 matches 15 bases. With 7 bases clipped from V and 2 bases from J, the junction kept 21 bases outside the gene matches. The length of the CDR3 is 22 residues. The V gene's germline CDR1 is SEHNR and CDR2 FQNEAQ (reference sequence).

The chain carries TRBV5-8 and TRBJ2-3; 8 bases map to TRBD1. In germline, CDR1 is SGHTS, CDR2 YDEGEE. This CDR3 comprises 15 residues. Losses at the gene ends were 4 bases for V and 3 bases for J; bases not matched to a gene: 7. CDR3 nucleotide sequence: TGTGCCAGCAGCCTCACAGGGGGAACAACAGATACGCAGTATTTT. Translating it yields CASSLTGGTTDTQYF.